These 15 T cell receptor beta chains were sequenced from one sample in a study of Graves' ophthalmopathy and Graves' hyperthyroidism. Transcripts of RNA were the source for amplifying TCR beta CDR3 regions. Scientists carried out first-round RT-PCR using HTBI primers and then a second-round multiplex PCR. MiXCR, run by TCRdb on the multiplex PCR reads, gives a single entry per CDR3 protein. The sample comprises 360,000 or so distinct CDR3 sequences, around 16% of which are singletons, and about 1.6% rests with the top ten. The specimen sequenced was peripheral blood. All receptors derive from a young woman with Graves' ophthalmopathy.

The sample holds many counts of this clonotype. The gene calls are TRBV6-5 and TRBJ1-1; TRBD1 matches at 9 bases. The CDR3 has 13 amino acids. CDR1 is MNHEY, CDR2 SVGAGI, per germline. The trim removed 5 bases at V and 8 bases at J, leaving 6 bases unmatched. The CDR3 DNA follows: TGTGCCAGCAGTAGGGACAGGGCAAACGAAGCTTTCTTT. Residues: CASSRDRANEAFF.

This clonotype showed up many times. The chain links TRBV20-1 to TRBJ1-1; no definite D call. CDR3 length equals 16 residues. V lost 0 bases, J lost 5 bases, and 19 bases lay in between. The germline CDR1 and CDR2 sequences are DFQATT and SNEGSKA (reference sequence). The CDR3 reads CSARELTLGMRTEAFF. The DNA of the CDR3 is TGCAGTGCTAGAGAATTGACCTTGGGGATGAGGACTGAAGCTTTCTTT.

This clonotype has a count of ten or more. The V call is TRBV6-5, the J call TRBJ2-7, with 9 bases identical to TRBD2. With V trimmed by 6 bases and J by 3 bases, 9 bases remained unmatched. Germline values: CDR1 MNHEY, CDR2 SVGAGI. The CDR3 is made up of 15 amino acids. In DNA, the CDR3 is TGTGCCAGCAGCCCAACCTTTAGCGGGAGCTACGAGCAGTACTTC. Protein product: CASSPTFSGSYEQYF.

This clonotype was recorded at least ten times. V and J are TRBV2 and TRBJ2-3; TRBD2 is a possible D gene (6 bases). The CDR3 extends over 15 amino acids. In germline, CDR1 is SNHLY, CDR2 FYNNEI. The ends were cut back, 7 bases at V and 0 bases at J, with 14 bases in the middle. The CDR3 DNA reads as TGTGCCAGCACCCTAAGTGGACTAAGCACAGATACGCAGTATTTT. The encoded protein is CASTLSGLSTDTQYF.

This clonotype was detected ten times or more. The chain combines TRBV7-9 with TRBJ1-6; D unclear. The CDR3 length is 13 residues. Germline V gene sequence: CDR1 SEHNR, CDR2 FQNEAQ (reference sequence). V dropped 2 bases and J dropped 10 bases, with 9 bases sitting between them. The DNA for the CDR3 is TGTGCCAGCAGCTTAATGTCCGGATCACCCCTCCACTTT. Protein product: CASSLMSGSPLHF.

This clonotype was counted at least ten times. V and J are TRBV7-3 and TRBJ2-7; 9 bases align to TRBD1. CDR1 and CDR2 (germline): SGHTA, FQGTGA. V dropped 2 bases and J dropped 2; count of bases not matched to a gene: 10. The CDR3 is 17 amino acids. In DNA form, the CDR3 reads TGTGCCAGCAGCTTAGGGACAGGGATAGGACGCACCTACGAGCAGTACTTC. Encoded protein: CASSLGTGIGRTYEQYF. The complete variable domain, with remaining parts taken from reference TRBV7-3 and TRBJ2-7, reads GAGVSQTPSNKVTEKGKYVELRCDPISGHTALYWYRQSLGQGPEFLIYFQGTGAADDSGLPNDRFFAVRPEGSVSTLKIQRTERGDSAVYLCASSLGTGIGRTYEQYFGPGTRLTVT.

This clonotype was recorded at least ten times. The genes are TRBV10-2 and TRBJ2-7, with 10 bases identical to TRBD2. V trimming: 7 bases; J trimming: 3 bases; junction bases outside the gene matches: 6. CDR3 length: 14 residues. Per the germline V gene, CDR1 is WSHSY and CDR2 is SAAADI. DNA for the CDR3: TGCGCCAGCACCGGGCCTAGCGGGGGCTACGAGCAGTACTTC. Its translation: CASTGPSGGYEQYF.

The J gene is TRBJ1-1, the V gene TRBV20-1, with D maybe TRBD1 (5 bases). Germline CDR1 DFQATT, CDR2 SNEGSKA (reference sequence). The CDR3 is made up of 15 amino acids. V lost 0 bases to trimming and J lost 1 base, with 12 bases between them. CDR3 sequence reads: CSARDWDGQNTEAFF. The CDR3 DNA reads as TGCAGTGCTAGAGATTGGGACGGCCAGAACACTGAAGCTTTCTTT.

This sequence joins TRBV15 and TRBJ1-1; D is ambiguous. Germline lookup yields CDR1 LNHNV and CDR2 YYDKDF (reference sequence). The V end lost 3 bases, the J end lost 3 bases, and 11 bases lay between the germline ends. This CDR3 is 14 amino acids long. The CDR3 sequence is CATSSAREDTEAFF. The CDR3 nucleotides are TGTGCCACCAGCAGTGCCCGAGAGGACACTGAAGCTTTCTTT.

This clonotype has ten or more counts. The chain recombines TRBV6-2 or TRBV6-3 with TRBJ1-1; unclear D gene. The CDR3 is 13 residues long. Trimming stripped 7 bases from V and 2 bases from J, with 11 bases between. CDR1 is MNHEY, CDR2 SVGEGT, per germline. The CDR3 bases are TGTGCCAGCACCGATCGGCAAAACACTGAAGCTTTCTTT. This encodes CASTDRQNTEAFF.

At least ten counts were recorded for this clonotype. V is TRBV20-1 and J is TRBJ1-5; tentatively, D is TRBD1 (5 bases). V shed 0 bases and J shed 0 bases, with 9 bases lying between them. Germline CDR1 is DFQATT and CDR2 is SNEGSKA (reference sequence). This CDR3 is built from 15 residues. The CDR3 sequence is CSARDGTNSNQPQHF. The CDR3 bases are TGCAGTGCTAGAGACGGGACGAATAGCAATCAGCCCCAGCATTTT.

In this sample, this clonotype turned up many times. J is TRBJ2-4 and V is TRBV4-3, with D possibly being TRBD2 (5 bases). Germline lookup yields CDR1 LGHNA and CDR2 YSLEER. V shed 5 bases and J shed 7 bases, with 15 bases lying between them. CDR3 size: 14 residues. The CDR3 loop reads CASSKEALGNIQYF. The CDR3 coding sequence is TGCGCCAGCAGCAAGGAGGCTCTGGGGAACATTCAGTACTTC.

This clonotype appeared many times. The chain carries TRBV28 and TRBJ1-1; no firm D call. Trimming left V 3 bases short and J 3 bases short, with 14 bases between. Germline V gene data show CDR1 as MDHEN and CDR2 as SYDVKM. The CDR3 covers 15 residues. CDR3 residues: CASSLGGRKDTEAFF. The CDR3 nucleotides are TGTGCCAGCAGTTTGGGAGGGAGGAAGGACACTGAAGCTTTCTTT.

This clonotype was recorded many times. V usage is TRBV5-1 and J usage is TRBJ1-1; D gene uncertain. V lost 0 bases and J 4 bases, leaving 13 bases between the germline ends. The V gene's germline CDR1 is SGHRS and CDR2 YFSETQ. The CDR3 contains 15 residues. DNA for the CDR3: TGCGCCAGCAGCTTGGCCCGAGGGTTGGGCACTGAAGCTTTCTTT. Translated, it gives CASSLARGLGTEAFF.

This clonotype was counted at least ten times. The chain carries TRBV6-5 and TRBJ2-5, with D unclear. The V gene lost 6 bases and the J gene lost 2 bases, with 13 bases spanning the gap. The length of the CDR3 is 14 residues. The V gene's germline CDR1 is MNHEY and CDR2 SVGAGI. CDR3 residues: CASSLRRAQETQYF. The CDR3 DNA reads as TGTGCCAGCAGCCTTCGTAGGGCGCAAGAGACCCAGTACTTC.